The source of this T cell receptor beta chain is a study of glioma-infiltrating T cells. Study-level points and caveats: Gliomas, especially low-grade, showed above-expected tissue-blood divergence; non-neoplastic patients showed below. Only very few CDR3 sequences appeared in both tissue and blood.

This clonotype turned up a few times. Its antigen is still unknown. The CDR3 length is 16 residues. Trimming stripped 5 bases from V and 0 bases from J, with 14 bases between. Using RNA template, CDR3s of TCR alpha and beta were amplified with iRepertoire arm-PCR. For one-step reverse transcription and amplification, roughly 95-400 ng of tissue mRNA or PBMC total RNA was used. Via MiXCR, TCRdb re-called the multiplex PCR reads, giving one row per CDR3 protein. Seen here are under 200,000 distinct CDR3 sequences, approximately 40% observed once, and the top ten hold around 5%. The clonotype comes from a human donor with low-grade glioma or glioblastoma, undergoing nonglioma brain surgery, or in good health (not recorded which). Source material: glioma tissue, nonneoplastic brain tissue, or PBMCs (not recorded which). V usage is TRBV12-3 or TRBV12-4 and J usage is TRBJ2-1, with a possible D match to TRBD1 (5 bases). In DNA, the CDR3 is TGTGCCAGCAGTATCCCACAGGCGAGCTCCTACAATGAGCAGTTCTTC. Its translation: CASSIPQASSYNEQFF.